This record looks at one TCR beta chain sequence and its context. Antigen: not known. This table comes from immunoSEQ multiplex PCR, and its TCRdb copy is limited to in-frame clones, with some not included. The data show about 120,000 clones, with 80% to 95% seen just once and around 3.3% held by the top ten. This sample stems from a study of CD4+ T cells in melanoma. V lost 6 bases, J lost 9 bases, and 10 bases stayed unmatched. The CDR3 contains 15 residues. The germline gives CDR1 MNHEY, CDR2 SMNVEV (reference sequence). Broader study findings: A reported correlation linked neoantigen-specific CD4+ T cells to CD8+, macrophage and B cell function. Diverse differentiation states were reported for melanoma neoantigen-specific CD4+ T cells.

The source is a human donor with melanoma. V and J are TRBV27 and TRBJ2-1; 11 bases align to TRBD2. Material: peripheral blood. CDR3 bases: TGTGCCAGCAGGCTAGCGGGAGGTACCTCGAGTGAGCAGTTCTTC. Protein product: CASRLAGGTSSEQFF.